Shown below are 30 T cell receptor beta chains from a single sample sequenced in a study of early T cells in non-severe SARS-CoV-2 infection. TCRdb redid the calling of the 5' RACE reads with MiXCR, one entry per CDR3 protein. The sample yields 70,000 or so distinct CDR3 sequences, more than 9% seen once. Sequenced material: whole blood. The source of these receptors is an adult who was a healthcare worker with PCR-confirmed SARS-CoV-2 infection or an uninfected control (not recorded which).

The sample holds many counts of this clonotype. The rearrangement uses TRBV11-1 and TRBJ2-7; D is undetermined. V was cut by 8 bases and J by 1 base, with 9 bases left in between. CDR1 is SGHAT and CDR2 is FQDESV in the germline V gene (reference sequence). The CDR3 runs 12 residues. The CDR3 reads CASSLLSYEQYF. CDR3 in DNA: TGTGCCAGCTCCTTGCTTTCCTACGAGCAGTACTTC.

This chain connects TRBV18 to TRBJ2-1; weak D call: TRBD1 (5 bases). CDR3 length equals 14 residues. Germline CDR1 reads KGHSH; CDR2 reads LQKENI. The V gene lost 6 bases and the J gene lost 0 bases, with 9 bases spanning the gap. CDR3 in DNA: TGTGCCAGCTCCTTTCAGGGCTCCTACAATGAGCAGTTCTTC. Its protein product is CASSFQGSYNEQFF.

The chain couples TRBV5-4 to TRBJ2-2, with D possibly matching TRBD2 (7 bases). Trimming removed 4 bases from V and 3 bases from J, with 10 bases in between. Looked up from germline, CDR1 is SGHNT and CDR2 is YYREEE (reference sequence). This CDR3 region has 14 residues. In nucleotides, the CDR3 is TGTGCCAGCAGCCCGGGGGGCTACACCGGGGAGCTGTTTTTT. Its translation: CASSPGGYTGELFF.

This chain uses TRBV24-1 with TRBJ2-1, with 8 positions matching TRBD1. The CDR3 contains 16 residues. Germline V gene data show CDR1 as KGHDR and CDR2 as SFDVKD. V lost 3 bases and J lost 4; bases outside the gene matches: 7. This chain's CDR3 is CATSDPGQGGYNEQFF. The CDR3 coding sequence is TGTGCCACCAGTGATCCAGGACAGGGAGGATACAATGAGCAGTTCTTC.

By frequency in the sample, this clonotype is medium-sized. The chain joins TRBV12-3 or TRBV12-4 to TRBJ2-7, with 12 bases identical to TRBD2. There are 15 residues in the CDR3. Unmatched junction bases numbered 9, after V lost 6 bases and J lost 6 bases. CDR3 sequence: CASSHPGLAGSEQYF. CDR3 coding DNA: TGTGCCAGCAGCCACCCTGGACTAGCGGGATCCGAGCAGTACTTC.

The chain has TRBV7-2 and TRBJ2-2; D not resolved. The CDR3 has 16 amino acids. V dropped 5 bases and J dropped 6 bases, with 19 bases sitting between them. Germline V CDR1 and CDR2: SGHTA, FQGNSA. Here the CDR3 reads CASSHGRAAGAGELFF. For the CDR3, the DNA is TGTGCCAGCAGCCATGGTCGGGCAGCCGGCGCCGGGGAGCTGTTTTTT.

This clonotype was seen only a few times. The CDR3 DNA follows: TGTGCCAGCAGCCAAGAGGGACTATACCAAGAGACCCAGTACTTC. It yields the protein CASSQEGLYQETQYF. This chain joins TRBV3-1 and TRBJ2-5; 7 positions agree with TRBD2. With 0 bases clipped from V and 0 bases from J, the junction kept 1 base outside the gene matches. This CDR3 has 15 residues. Per the germline V gene, CDR1 is LGHDT and CDR2 is YNNKEL (reference sequence).

This clonotype was counted ten times or more. This sequence joins TRBV28 and TRBJ2-4; 8 positions agree with TRBD1. Trimming took 6 bases from V and 8 from J; bases not matched to a gene: 9. The CDR3 contains 14 residues. The V gene's germline CDR1 is MDHEN and CDR2 SYDVKM. Here the CDR3 DNA reads TGTGCCAGCAGGGGGGCGGGGACAGGACACATTCAGTACTTC. Protein sequence: CASRGAGTGHIQYF.

This clonotype was detected only a few times. This rearrangement joins TRBV6-6 to TRBJ2-3; D is ambiguous. V was trimmed by 5 bases and J by 5 bases, leaving 8 bases between them. The CDR3 loop spans 12 amino acids. Germline CDR1 MNHNY, CDR2 SVGAGI (reference sequence). The CDR3 loop reads CASSPTGDTQYF. CDR3 nucleotides: TGTGCCAGCAGTCCGACGGGAGATACGCAGTATTTT.

For this clonotype: A clone one base away is much larger, so this may be a read error. The chain couples TRBV3-1 to TRBJ1-2; D is unresolved. This CDR3 comprises 16 residues. Germline loops: CDR1 LGHDT, CDR2 YNNKEL (reference sequence). CDR3 bases: TGTACCAGCAGCCAAGATCAGTCAGTCCCTGGCTATGGCTACACCTTC. It yields the protein CTSSQDQSVPGYGYTF.

Many counts were recorded for this clonotype. V usage is TRBV5-6 and J usage is TRBJ2-7, with 10 nucleotides matching TRBD2. This CDR3 is built from 15 residues. With 3 bases clipped from V and 2 bases from J, the junction kept 5 bases outside the gene matches. The germline V gene has CDR1 SGHDT and CDR2 YYEEEE. This CDR3 reads CASSSASGSTYEQYF. The CDR3 DNA reads TGTGCCAGCAGCTCTGCTAGCGGGAGTACCTACGAGCAGTACTTC. Together with reference TRBV5-6 and TRBJ2-7, the CDR3 gives the full variable domain: DAGVTQSPTHLIKTRGQQVTLRCSPKSGHDTVSWYQQALGQGPQFIFQYYEEEERQRGNFPDRFSGHQFPNYSSELNVNALLLGDSALYLCASSSASGSTYEQYFGPGTRLTVT.

This clonotype was seen a handful of times. The genes are TRBV4-2 and TRBJ2-3; TRBD1 aligns across 11 bases. The CDR3 runs 19 residues. V shed 4 bases, J shed 3 bases, and the junction held 15 bases outside the gene matches. In germline, CDR1 is LGHNA, CDR2 YNFKEQ. Here the CDR3 reads CASSPNPRLDRGRTDTQYF. As DNA, the CDR3 is TGTGCCAGCAGCCCGAACCCCAGGTTGGACAGGGGGCGAACAGATACGCAGTATTTT.

The sample holds many counts of this clonotype. V usage is TRBV12-3 or TRBV12-4 and J usage is TRBJ2-7; 9 nucleotides align to TRBD1. V gave up 5 bases and J gave up 6 bases; unmatched junction bases: 5. This CDR3 spans 13 amino acids. This chain's CDR3 is CASSTQGAREQYF. The CDR3, as DNA: TGTGCCAGCAGTACACAGGGGGCGCGCGAGCAGTACTTC.

This chain links TRBV7-9 with TRBJ2-4, with 13 bases that match TRBD2. The CDR3 loop spans 16 amino acids. Germline loops: CDR1 SEHNR, CDR2 FQNEAQ (reference sequence). V lost 4 bases, J lost 8 bases, and 8 bases stayed unmatched. The CDR3 DNA is TGTGCCAGCAGCTCCCGGACTAGCGGGAGTGGGGACATTCAGTACTTC. As protein: CASSSRTSGSGDIQYF.

Remarks on this clonotype: This may stem from a read error, because a much larger clone lies one nucleotide away. This sequence joins TRBV20-1 and TRBJ2-7; TRBD1 matches 8 bases. Trimming at V came to 3 bases and at J to 6 bases, leaving 7 bases not matched to a gene. Germline CDR1 reads DFQATT; CDR2 reads SNEGSKA (reference sequence). The CDR3 length is 13 residues. CDR3 bases: TGCAGTGCTAGCGGGGAACAGGGGGTCGAGCAGTACTTC. Protein sequence: CSASGEQGVEQYF.

This clonotype was detected ten times or more. The rearrangement links TRBV3-1 to TRBJ2-2; a possible D gene is TRBD2 (5 bases). The germline V and J ends were trimmed by 11 bases and 1 base, with 14 bases remaining between them. The CDR3 length is 14 residues. CDR1 is LGHDT, CDR2 YNNKEL, per germline (reference sequence). The CDR3 DNA is TGTGCCGTAAGCCTTGGAGGGAACACCGGGGAGCTGTTTTTT. As protein: CAVSLGGNTGELFF.

This clonotype was seen a few times. The genes are TRBV27 and TRBJ1-6; TRBD1 matches 8 bases. Germline trimming cut 4 bases from V and 6 bases from J; bases unmatched to any gene: 2. The germline V gene encodes CDR1 MNHEY and CDR2 SMNVEV (reference sequence). This CDR3 has 14 amino acids. CDR3 sequence reads: CASSYGQGNSPLHF. In DNA, the CDR3 is TGTGCCAGCAGTTACGGACAGGGTAATTCACCCCTCCACTTT.

V is TRBV12-3 or TRBV12-4 and J is TRBJ2-3; 8 positions match TRBD2. The CDR3 contains 14 residues. The junction had 9 bases not matched to a gene; V was cut back by 8 bases and J by 5 bases. The CDR3 DNA sequence: TGTGCCAGCCTGATGGGCGGGAGGCTAGATACGCAGTATTTT. This codes for CASLMGGRLDTQYF.

The genes are TRBV11-2 and TRBJ2-7; D is possibly TRBD1 (5 bases). The germline V gene encodes CDR1 SGHAT and CDR2 FQNNGV. Trimming removed 2 bases from V and 4 bases from J, with 15 bases in between. The CDR3 extends over 15 amino acids. This chain's CDR3 is CASSLRSPGPYEQYF. The CDR3 DNA reads TGTGCCAGCAGCTTAAGGTCTCCAGGGCCGTACGAGCAGTACTTC.

This clonotype was seen at least ten times. This chain uses TRBV18 with TRBJ2-7; D is perhaps TRBD2 (6 bases). V shed 8 bases and J shed 1 base, with 15 bases lying between them. From germline, CDR1 is KGHSH and CDR2 LQKENI. The CDR3 consists of 14 residues. This chain's CDR3 is CASAEGPQSYEQYF. The CDR3 DNA sequence: TGTGCCAGCGCGGAGGGGCCCCAATCCTACGAGCAGTACTTC.

This clonotype was seen many times. The chain couples TRBV7-8 to TRBJ2-3; D gene unclear. V lost 8 bases to trimming and J lost 2 bases, with 11 bases between them. Germline loops: CDR1 SGHVS, CDR2 FQNEAQ. The CDR3 runs to 13 residues. The CDR3 here is CASGERPTDTQYF. CDR3 in DNA: TGTGCCAGCGGGGAAAGGCCCACAGATACGCAGTATTTT.

This clonotype has ten or more counts. The J gene is TRBJ2-3, the V gene TRBV12-3 or TRBV12-4; 12 bases are shared with TRBD2. The trim removed 3 bases at V and 6 bases at J, leaving 4 bases unmatched. This CDR3 is 15 amino acids long. CDR3 region: CASSFMTSGSDTQYF. Here the CDR3 DNA reads TGTGCCAGCAGTTTCATGACTAGCGGGAGCGATACGCAGTATTTT.

J is TRBJ2-1 and V is TRBV10-1, with D possibly being TRBD2 (7 bases). The ends were cut back, 3 bases at V and 12 bases at J, with 12 bases in the middle. The V gene's germline CDR1 is WNHNN and CDR2 SYGVQD (reference sequence). CDR3 size: 12 residues. The CDR3 is CASSDQGRGQFF. CDR3 nucleotides: TGCGCCAGCAGTGACCAGGGGAGGGGGCAGTTCTTC.

This clonotype was counted a few times. J is TRBJ2-3 and V is TRBV7-8; no reliable D call. The V and J ends lost 7 bases and 1 base respectively, with 15 bases between them. Germline assignment: CDR1 SGHVS and CDR2 FQNEAQ. The CDR3 is 15 amino acids. The CDR3 is CASTFERVGTDTQYF. DNA for the CDR3: TGTGCCAGCACCTTCGAGAGAGTAGGCACAGATACGCAGTATTTT.

This clonotype was counted at least ten times. The gene calls are TRBV28 and TRBJ2-2; no definite D call. Trimming removed 7 bases at V and 1 base at J, with 7 bases between. The germline gives CDR1 MDHEN, CDR2 SYDVKM. This CDR3 has 13 amino acids. The CDR3, as DNA: TGTGCCAGCAAGGTAGAGAACACCGGGGAGCTGTTTTTT. It is translated as CASKVENTGELFF.

This chain uses TRBV28 with TRBJ2-2, with 9 nucleotides matching TRBD1. The CDR3 is 14 residues long. Unmatched junction bases numbered 2, after V lost 4 bases and J lost 5 bases. CDR1 MDHEN and CDR2 SYDVKM come from the germline V gene. The CDR3 is CASSSTGGTGELFF. The DNA of the CDR3 is TGTGCCAGCAGTTCGACAGGGGGAACCGGGGAGCTGTTTTTT.

This clonotype has only a few counts. The rearrangement joins TRBV27 to TRBJ2-7, with D possibly matching TRBD2 (6 bases). Trimming shortened V by 5 bases and J by 0 bases, and 20 bases separated the two germline ends. The CDR3 has 17 residues. Per the germline V gene, CDR1 is MNHEY and CDR2 is SMNVEV (reference sequence). The CDR3 reads CASSPLWSSASSYEQYF. The CDR3 bases are TGTGCCAGCAGTCCTCTTTGGTCTAGCGCGAGCTCCTACGAGCAGTACTTC.

The chain employs TRBV3-1 and TRBJ2-5; D is unclear. The V end lost 8 bases, the J end lost 5 bases, and 9 bases lay between the germline ends. CDR1 LGHDT and CDR2 YNNKEL come from the germline V gene (reference sequence). CDR3 length: 11 residues. In nucleotides, the CDR3 is TGTGCCAGCGGAATAGGCGAGACCCAGTACTTC. It codes for CASGIGETQYF.

The chain links TRBV28 to TRBJ2-7, with 10 bases fitting TRBD1. The germline V gene has CDR1 MDHEN and CDR2 SYDVKM. V gave up 5 bases and J gave up 3 bases; unmatched junction bases: 7. There are 15 residues in the CDR3. The CDR3 loop reads CASSTDRGLFYEQYF. The CDR3 DNA sequence: TGTGCCAGCAGTACCGACAGGGGGCTGTTCTACGAGCAGTACTTC.

This clonotype was found a few times. The chain recombines TRBV5-1 with TRBJ2-1, with D hard to call. Germline V gene sequence: CDR1 SGHRS, CDR2 YFSETQ. The CDR3 covers 13 residues. The V end lost 0 bases, the J end lost 5 bases, and 6 bases lay between the germline ends. The CDR3 reads CASSLGVDNEQFF. Written as DNA, the CDR3 is TGCGCCAGCAGCTTGGGAGTAGACAATGAGCAGTTCTTC.